This T cell receptor beta chain was sequenced in a study of shared clonotypes between healthy human individuals. General observations from the study: The four-donor shared clonotypes exceeded non-shared clonotypes in generation probability, with non-shared ones scoring lower. Memory subsets generally showed lower estimated richness than naive subsets.

Sorted-subset replicate PCRs used about 0.2 ug of genomic DNA. This amount corresponded to about 30,000 T cell genomes. Only in-frame clones appear in the TCRdb table, and some are missing; sequencing was by immunoSEQ multiplex PCR. The sample yields 2,500,000 or so clones, roughly 93% seen once. Worth noting for this clone: Its antigen is undetermined.

The specimen sequenced was naive CD4+ T cells from PBMCs. The subset here: CD45RA+ positively selected. The TCR comes from a man younger than 35 in good health. Some clones in this sample may be carry-over from other donors' samples.

CDR3 nucleotides: TGTGCCAGCAGCTTAAAACACGGGCTCAATGAGCAGTTCTTC. It specifies CASSLKHGLNEQFF. The gene calls are TRBV7-3 and TRBJ2-1, with D unclear. This CDR3 has 14 residues. CDR1 is SGHTA and CDR2 is FQGTGA in the germline V gene. The V end was cut by 1 base, the J end by 6 bases, with 10 bases between.